Presented here are 10 T cell receptor beta chains from one specimen sequenced in a study of blood T cell repertoires in COVID-19. Measured with immunoSEQ multiplex PCR; TCRdb has only the in-frame clones, and not every one. This table holds approximately 92,000 clones, around 85% found once. The sequencing sample was made of peripheral blood. Receptors were obtained from a man aged 45-65 years with acute or convalescent COVID-19.

This clone was found once. This chain joins TRBV18 and TRBJ1-1; a possible D gene is TRBD1 (6 bases). V was trimmed by 6 bases and J by 4 bases, leaving 18 bases between them. The CDR3 is 15 amino acids. The germline V gene has CDR1 KGHSH and CDR2 LQKENI. This chain's CDR3 is CASSGGSGEGTEAFF. The CDR3 DNA follows: TGTGCCAGCTCCGGGGGGTCAGGGGAGGGCACTGAAGCTTTCTTT.

The CDR3 region is CASSIDRGDYNEQFF. The CDR3 region has the DNA TGTGCCAGTAGTATAGATCGGGGGGACTACAATGAGCAGTTCTTC. The V and J genes are TRBV19 and TRBJ2-1, with 7 bases that match TRBD2. The CDR3 has 15 residues. The germline V gene encodes CDR1 LNHDA and CDR2 SQIVND (reference sequence). The ends lost 0 bases at V and 3 bases at J; junction bases unmatched: 2.

The CDR3 nucleotides read TGTGCCAGCAGCTTCCTTGGAAGGGGGGATACGCAGTATTTT. This encodes CASSFLGRGDTQYF. V gene TRBV13 combines with J gene TRBJ2-3; TRBD1 is a possible D gene (6 bases). This CDR3 has 14 amino acids. From germline, CDR1 is PRHDT and CDR2 FYEKMQ (reference sequence). V lost 3 bases and J lost 6, with 13 bases in between. Looking up the rest from reference TRBV13 and TRBJ2-3 gives the full variable domain: AAGVIQSPRHLIKEKRETATLKCYPIPRHDTVYWYQQGPGQDPQFLISFYEKMQSDKGSIPDRFSAQQFSDYHSELNMSSLELGDSALYFCASSFLGRGDTQYFGPGTRLTVL.

The chain carries TRBV5-4 and TRBJ1-2, with 10 nucleotides matching TRBD1. This CDR3 has 14 residues. Trimming took 4 bases from V and 6 from J; bases not matched to a gene: 6. The germline V gene has CDR1 SGHNT and CDR2 YYREEE (reference sequence). The chain's CDR3 is CASSEGQGLNGYTF. CDR3 coding DNA: TGTGCCAGCAGCGAGGGACAGGGGTTGAATGGCTACACCTTC.

CDR3 nucleotide sequence: TGTGCCAGCAGTTTATGGACGGGAGAAAAACTGTTTTTT. Its translation is CASSLWTGEKLFF. The chain uses TRBV28 and TRBJ1-4; D unresolved. The V end lost 0 bases, the J end lost 8 bases, and 7 bases lay between the germline ends. This CDR3 has 13 residues. From germline, CDR1 is MDHEN and CDR2 SYDVKM.

The chain couples TRBV19 to TRBJ2-3; 10 positions match TRBD2. The ends lost 5 bases at V and 2 bases at J; junction bases unmatched: 4. The CDR3 length is 15 residues. In germline, CDR1 is LNHDA, CDR2 SQIVND (reference sequence). In DNA, the CDR3 is TGTGCCAGTAGTCAACTAGCGGGGATCACAGATACGCAGTATTTT. Protein: CASSQLAGITDTQYF.

Here the CDR3 DNA reads TGCGCCAGCAGCTTGGCCCCCGCGGCAGGGGAGGGCTACGAGCAGTACTTC. Amino acid sequence: CASSLAPAAGEGYEQYF. V gene TRBV5-1 combines with J gene TRBJ2-7; D possibly corresponds to TRBD2 (7 bases). Germline CDR1 SGHRS, CDR2 YFSETQ. Trimming removed 0 bases from V and 3 bases from J, with 19 bases in between. CDR3 size: 17 residues. Full variable domain (rest looked up from reference TRBV5-1 and TRBJ2-7): KAGVTQTPRYLIKTRGQQVTLSCSPISGHRSVSWYQQTPGQGLQFLFEYFSETQRNKGNFPGRFSGRQFSNSRSEMNVSTLELGDSALYLCASSLAPAAGEGYEQYFGPGTRLTVT.

The chain links TRBV30 to TRBJ1-1, with D possibly TRBD1 on 5 matching bases. Germline V CDR1 and CDR2: GTSNPN, SVGIG (reference sequence). V shed 2 bases and J shed 1 base, with 14 bases lying between them. The CDR3 extends over 15 amino acids. CDR3 sequence (DNA): TGTGCCTGGAGTCCCCCAGGGTCTACGAACACTGAAGCTTTCTTT. This encodes CAWSPPGSTNTEAFF.

V usage is TRBV28 and J usage is TRBJ2-1; 7 nucleotides line up with TRBD2. In germline, CDR1 is MDHEN, CDR2 SYDVKM. The trim removed 7 bases at V and 7 bases at J, leaving 10 bases unmatched. There are 14 residues in the CDR3. In DNA form, the CDR3 reads TGTGCCAGCACACTGGGGGGAGGGTCTAATGAGCAGTTCTTC. Its translation is CASTLGGGSNEQFF.

This chain connects TRBV18 to TRBJ1-5; D is undetermined. This CDR3 region has 17 residues. Germline loops: CDR1 KGHSH, CDR2 LQKENI. V lost 2 bases to trimming and J lost 3 bases, with 17 bases between them. The CDR3 region has the DNA TGTGCCAGCTCACCAAGTGTCCAGGCAAAAAACAATCAGCCCCAGCATTTT. Amino acid sequence: CASSPSVQAKNNQPQHF.